A selection of T cell receptor beta chains follows, all from one sample in a study of response to subunit inactivated influenza vaccine. TCRdb fed the RT-PCR reads into MiXCR, producing one record per CDR3 protein. In the table there are 150,000 to 200,000 distinct CDR3 sequences, approximately 12% of which are singletons. This sample was also put to use in a study of T cells expressing NK-cell markers.

Sequenced here: CD8+ T cells sorted from PBMCs, sampled 12 days after vaccination. The receptors shown here come from a man aged 45 to 65 who received an inactivated influenza vaccine. Both conserved end residues are part of each CDR3. The D gene is left open where the match is weak. Clone size, where shown, is once, few, many, or a class for clones that have expanded.

CDR3nt	CDR3aa	abundance	v_gene	j_gene	d_gene
TGTGCCAGCAGTCTGGGACAATACATGAACACTGAAGCTTTCTTT	CASSLGQYMNTEAFF	few	TRBV6-2/TRBV6-3	TRBJ1-1	.
TGCAGCGTTGAGACTGTGTGGGAGTGGGATCGGGAGACCCAGTACTTC	CSVETVWEWDRETQYF	few	TRBV29-1	TRBJ2-5	.
TGTGCCAGCAGCCCTCGAAGTGGACCATCCTACAATGAGCAGTTCTTC	CASSPRSGPSYNEQFF	few	TRBV7-9	TRBJ2-1	.
TGTGCCAGCACCGGGAGTAGCGGGAGCTCCTACAATGAGCAGTTCTTC	CASTGSSGSSYNEQFF	.	TRBV12-3/TRBV12-4	TRBJ2-1	TRBD2
TGCGCCAGCATCCCGGACACCGGGGAGCTGTTTTTT	CASIPDTGELFF	many	TRBV5-1	TRBJ2-2	.
TGTGCCAGCAGTTCTGGGCTAGCAGAGACCCAGTACTTC	CASSSGLAETQYF	.	TRBV27	TRBJ2-5	.
TGTGCCAGCAGCCTAATTAACATTAGGCGGGACAGGGGAATTGGCGGGGAGCTGTTTTTT	CASSLINIRRDRGIGGELFF	few	TRBV11-2	TRBJ2-2	TRBD1
TGCAGCGTTGAAGGGGTAGAGGAGACCCAGTACTTC	CSVEGVEETQYF	.	TRBV29-1	TRBJ2-5	.
TGCGCCAGCAGCGTCTCAGCAGCCTACGAGCAGTACTTC	CASSVSAAYEQYF	.	TRBV5-1	TRBJ2-7	.
TGTGCCAGCAGCTTAGGGGTGACGACTAGCAATCAGCCCCAGCATTTT	CASSLGVTTSNQPQHF	few	TRBV5-6	TRBJ1-5	.
TGCAGCGTTGACGGTCTGCGGGAGGGCCCCTACAATGAGCAGTTCTTC	CSVDGLREGPYNEQFF	.	TRBV29-1	TRBJ2-1	TRBD2
TGTGCCAGCAGTTTAGAGAGCCAGTACGGCGAGCAGTTCTTC	CASSLESQYGEQFF	many	TRBV12-3/TRBV12-4	TRBJ2-1	.
TGTGCCAGCAGTGAAGCCGACACTCAAGAGACCCAGTACTTC	CASSEADTQETQYF	few	TRBV6-1	TRBJ2-5	.
TGTGCCAGCAGTGGTGAAGGGGAAGAGACCCAGTACTTC	CASSGEGEETQYF	few	TRBV2	TRBJ2-5	.
TGTGCCAGCCGTCTTACGAGCGGGGCTCACCCCAGCACAGATACGCAGTATTTT	CASRLTSGAHPSTDTQYF	.	TRBV28	TRBJ2-3	TRBD2
TGTGCCAGCAGTTTAAAACTAGAACAAGAGACCCAGTACTTC	CASSLKLEQETQYF	few	TRBV12-3/TRBV12-4	TRBJ2-5	.
TGCAGCGTTGAGATCGGGGGGTGGGAGAATGAGCAGTTCTTC	CSVEIGGWENEQFF	few	TRBV29-1	TRBJ2-1	TRBD2
TGTGCCAGCAGCTTAGTTAGGCTAGCTGTTTACAATGAGCAGTTCTTC	CASSLVRLAVYNEQFF	few	TRBV7-8	TRBJ2-1	.
TGTGCCAGCACCCTCGGGCCAGGGAGTACAGATACGCAGTATTTT	CASTLGPGSTDTQYF	.	TRBV28	TRBJ2-3	.
TGTGCCAGCAGTTTACAAAGCGGGGGGGCAGGTGAGCAGTTCTTC	CASSLQSGGAGEQFF	few	TRBV6-5	TRBJ2-1	TRBD2
TGTGCCAGCAGCTTACCCGGGACAGGTTTCCACGAGCAGTACTTC	CASSLPGTGFHEQYF	few	TRBV7-9	TRBJ2-7	TRBD1
TGTGCCAGCAGTTACCTGCTTGACAGGGACTACGAGCAGTACTTC	CASSYLLDRDYEQYF	.	TRBV6-2/TRBV6-3	TRBJ2-7	TRBD1
TGTGCCAGCAGCTTAGCGCTGAGACTAGCGGGAGCTACCGGGGAGCTGTTTTTT	CASSLALRLAGATGELFF	few	TRBV7-2	TRBJ2-2	TRBD2
TGCGCCAGCAGCCAAGAAGGGGTGGCATTACTTGATGGCTACACCTTC	CASSQEGVALLDGYTF	many	TRBV4-3	TRBJ1-2	.
TGTGCCAGCAGTCCATTCGGACAGGGGATTACAGATACGCAGTATTTT	CASSPFGQGITDTQYF	few	TRBV12-3/TRBV12-4	TRBJ2-3	TRBD1
TGCAGTGCTAGAGCTAGCGGGGTACCCGTCTACTACGAGCAGTACTTC	CSARASGVPVYYEQYF	few	TRBV20-1	TRBJ2-7	TRBD2
TGCAGCGTTGACGGGACAGGGTACACCGGGGAGCTGTTTTTT	CSVDGTGYTGELFF	few	TRBV29-1	TRBJ2-2	TRBD1
TGTGCCAGCACCGCAGGGGGCGCGGCCAAAAACATTCAGTACTTC	CASTAGGAAKNIQYF	.	TRBV5-6	TRBJ2-4	TRBD1
TGTGCCAGCAGGAGAGGGAGCAATCAGCCCCAGCATTTT	CASRRGSNQPQHF	few	TRBV27	TRBJ1-5	.
TGTGCCAGCAGGATCACAGGGGAGATGGGGAACACTGAAGCTTTCTTT	CASRITGEMGNTEAFF	.	TRBV6-1	TRBJ1-1	TRBD1
TGTGCCAGCAGCTTAGCGGCGGACTACAATGAGCAGTTCTTC	CASSLAADYNEQFF	few	TRBV7-6	TRBJ2-1	.
TGTGCCAGCAGCCCCATAGGGACCTTCCTAGGGGGTTTCTTT	CASSPIGTFLGGFF	many	TRBV7-6	TRBJ1-1	.
TGTGCCAGCAGACCCACTAGTCTCCCCTCCTACAATGAGCAGTTCTTC	CASRPTSLPSYNEQFF	few	TRBV7-9	TRBJ2-1	.
TGTGCCAGCAGTCCTGCTCTCAGGGGCCGCGCTAACTATGGCTACACCTTC	CASSPALRGRANYGYTF	.	TRBV12-3/TRBV12-4	TRBJ1-2	.
TGTGCCAGCTCTATCAAGGGGGGAGGCTACAATGAGCAGTTCTTC	CASSIKGGGYNEQFF	few	TRBV27	TRBJ2-1	.
TGTGCCAGCAACTTAGCGAGGCTGCCAAATGAGCAGTTCTTC	CASNLARLPNEQFF	few	TRBV7-9	TRBJ2-1	.
TGCGCCAGCACGCGAGCGGGGCAGGGTGGCGCCACCGGGGAGCTGTTTTTT	CASTRAGQGGATGELFF	many	TRBV5-1	TRBJ2-2	TRBD2
TGTGCCAGCAGCCAATCGATCGACAATGAGCAGTTCTTC	CASSQSIDNEQFF	.	TRBV5-6	TRBJ2-1	.
TGTGCCAGCAGCCGAGTTGGGAGCACCTACGAGCAGTACTTC	CASSRVGSTYEQYF	.	TRBV7-9	TRBJ2-7	.
TGTGCCAGCAGTCTCTTATCCGGGACAGGGGGTGACGGGGCCAACGTCCTGACTTTC	CASSLLSGTGGDGANVLTF	.	TRBV6-2/TRBV6-3	TRBJ2-6	TRBD1
TGCGCCAGCAGCCAAGATTTAGGGAATCAGCCCCAGCATTTT	CASSQDLGNQPQHF	.	TRBV4-3	TRBJ1-5	.
TGTGCCAGCAGTGGAGCCTACGAGCAGTACTTC	CASSGAYEQYF	many	TRBV25-1	TRBJ2-7	.
TGTGCCAGCAGCGCCCGGACAGGGGGCTCTATGAACACTGAAGCTTTCTTT	CASSARTGGSMNTEAFF	few	TRBV9	TRBJ1-1	TRBD1
TGTGCCAGCAGTTACGGCGGGAGGGAAGGAGACGAGCAGTACTTC	CASSYGGREGDEQYF	.	TRBV6-5	TRBJ2-7	TRBD2
TGTGCCAGCAGCCACGAAGTCTCCAGAACAGTGCACACTAGCGGGAGGGTAGTAGAGTTCTTC	CASSHEVSRTVHTSGRVVEFF	.	TRBV11-1	TRBJ2-1	TRBD2
TGTGCCAGCGTGGGCGGGAGCTCCTACAATGAGCAGTTCTTC	CASVGGSSYNEQFF	many	TRBV28	TRBJ2-1	TRBD2